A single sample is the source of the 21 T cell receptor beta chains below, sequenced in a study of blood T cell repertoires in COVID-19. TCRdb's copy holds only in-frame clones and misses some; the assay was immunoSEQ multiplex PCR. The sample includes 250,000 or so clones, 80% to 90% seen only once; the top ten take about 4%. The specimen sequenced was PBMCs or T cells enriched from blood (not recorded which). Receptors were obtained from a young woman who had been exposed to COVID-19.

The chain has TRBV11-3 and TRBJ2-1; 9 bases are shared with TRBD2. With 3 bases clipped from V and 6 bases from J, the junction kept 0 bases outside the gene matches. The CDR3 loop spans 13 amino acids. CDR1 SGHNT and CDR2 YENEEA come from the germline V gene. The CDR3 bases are TGTGCCAGCAGCTTGACTAGCGGCAATGAGCAGTTCTTC. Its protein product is CASSLTSGNEQFF.

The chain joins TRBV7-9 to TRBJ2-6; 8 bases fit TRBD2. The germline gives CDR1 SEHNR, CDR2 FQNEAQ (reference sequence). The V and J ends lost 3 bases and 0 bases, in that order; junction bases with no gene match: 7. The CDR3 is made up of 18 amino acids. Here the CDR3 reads CASSFASLAGSGANVLTF. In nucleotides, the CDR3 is TGTGCCAGCAGCTTCGCCTCCCTAGCGGGCTCTGGGGCCAACGTCCTGACTTTC. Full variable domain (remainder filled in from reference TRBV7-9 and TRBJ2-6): DTGVSQNPRHKITKRGQNVTFRCDPISEHNRLYWYRQTLGQGPEFLTYFQNEAQLEKSRLLSDRFSAERPKGSFSTLEIQRTEQGDSAMYLCASSFASLAGSGANVLTFGAGSRLTVL.

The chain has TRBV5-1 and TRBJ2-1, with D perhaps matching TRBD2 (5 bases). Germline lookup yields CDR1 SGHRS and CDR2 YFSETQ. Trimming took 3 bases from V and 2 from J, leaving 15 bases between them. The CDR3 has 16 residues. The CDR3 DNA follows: TGCGCCAGCAGCTCCCCACGACTACAACCCTACAATGAGCAGTTCTTC. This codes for CASSSPRLQPYNEQFF.

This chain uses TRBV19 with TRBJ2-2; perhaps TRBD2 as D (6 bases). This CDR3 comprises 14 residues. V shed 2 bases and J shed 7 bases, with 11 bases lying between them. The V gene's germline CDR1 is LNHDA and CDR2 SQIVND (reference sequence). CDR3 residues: CASSIMRGLGELFF. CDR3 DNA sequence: TGTGCCAGTAGTATAATGCGGGGCCTCGGGGAGCTGTTTTTT.

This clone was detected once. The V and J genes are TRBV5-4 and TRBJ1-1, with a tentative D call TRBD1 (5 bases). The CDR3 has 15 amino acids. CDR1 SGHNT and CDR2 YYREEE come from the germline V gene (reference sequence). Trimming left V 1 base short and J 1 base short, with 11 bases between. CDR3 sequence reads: CASSLFGRGNTEAFF. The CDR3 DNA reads TGTGCCAGCAGCTTGTTCGGGAGGGGGAACACTGAAGCTTTCTTT.

The CDR3 spells CASSSLTGSSYEQYF. The DNA of the CDR3 is TGTGCCAGTTCCTCCCTCACAGGGAGCTCCTACGAGCAGTACTTC. The genes are TRBV19 and TRBJ2-7, with D perhaps matching TRBD1 (6 bases). Germline CDR1 and CDR2: LNHDA and SQIVND (reference sequence). Trimming removed 8 bases at V and 0 bases at J, with 17 bases between. There are 15 residues in the CDR3.

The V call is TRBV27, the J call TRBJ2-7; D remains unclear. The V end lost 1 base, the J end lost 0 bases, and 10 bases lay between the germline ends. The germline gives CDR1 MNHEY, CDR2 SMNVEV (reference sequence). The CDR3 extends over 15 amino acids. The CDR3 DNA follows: TGTGCCAGCAGTTTATTTCCCTCCCTCTCCTACGAGCAGTACTTC. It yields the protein CASSLFPSLSYEQYF.

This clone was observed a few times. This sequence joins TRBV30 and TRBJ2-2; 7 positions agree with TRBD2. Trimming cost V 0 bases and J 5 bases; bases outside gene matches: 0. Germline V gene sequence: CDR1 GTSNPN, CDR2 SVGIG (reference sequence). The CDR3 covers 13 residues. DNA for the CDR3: TGTGCCTGGAGTGTGGGACTAACCGGGGAGCTGTTTTTT. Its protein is CAWSVGLTGELFF.

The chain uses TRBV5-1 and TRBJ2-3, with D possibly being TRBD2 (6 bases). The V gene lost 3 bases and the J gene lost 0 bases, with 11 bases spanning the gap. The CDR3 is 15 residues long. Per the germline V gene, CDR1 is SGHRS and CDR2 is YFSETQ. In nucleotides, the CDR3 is TGCGCCAGCAGCTCCCGGGACTCAAGCACAGATACGCAGTATTTT. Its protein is CASSSRDSSTDTQYF.

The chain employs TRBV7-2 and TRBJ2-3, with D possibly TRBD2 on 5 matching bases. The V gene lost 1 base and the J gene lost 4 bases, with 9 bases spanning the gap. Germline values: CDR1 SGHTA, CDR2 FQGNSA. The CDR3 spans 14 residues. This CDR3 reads CASSLELAADTQYF. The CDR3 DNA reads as TGTGCCAGCAGCTTAGAGCTAGCTGCAGATACGCAGTATTTT.

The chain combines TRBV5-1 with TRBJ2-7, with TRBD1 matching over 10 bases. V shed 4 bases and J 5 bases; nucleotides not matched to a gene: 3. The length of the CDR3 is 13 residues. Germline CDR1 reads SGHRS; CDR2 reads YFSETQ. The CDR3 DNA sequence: TGCGCCAGCAGCCCCGACAGGGGGCACGAGCAGTACTTC. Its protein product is CASSPDRGHEQYF.

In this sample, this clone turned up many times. In DNA form, the CDR3 reads TGTGCCAGCAGCCCTGGGGAGCATGAGCAGTTCTTC. This encodes CASSPGEHEQFF. The chain is built from TRBV11-3 and TRBJ2-1, with D possibly matching TRBD2 (5 bases). Trimming took 5 bases from V and 8 from J, leaving 10 bases between them. The CDR3 is made up of 12 amino acids. Germline CDR1 reads SGHNT; CDR2 reads YENEEA. Combining the CDR3 with reference TRBV11-3 and TRBJ2-1 gives the whole variable domain EAGVVQSPRYKIIEKKQPVAFWCNPISGHNTLYWYLQNLGQGPELLIRYENEEAVDDSQLPKDRFSAERLKGVDSTLKIQPAELGDSAVYLCASSPGEHEQFFGPGTRLTVL.

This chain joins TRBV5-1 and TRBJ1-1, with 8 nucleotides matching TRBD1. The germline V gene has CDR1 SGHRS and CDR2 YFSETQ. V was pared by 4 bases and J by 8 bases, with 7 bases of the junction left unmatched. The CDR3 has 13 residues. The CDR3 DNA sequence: TGCGCCAGCAGCGGGGGACAGGTCGGGGAAGCTTTCTTT. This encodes CASSGGQVGEAFF.

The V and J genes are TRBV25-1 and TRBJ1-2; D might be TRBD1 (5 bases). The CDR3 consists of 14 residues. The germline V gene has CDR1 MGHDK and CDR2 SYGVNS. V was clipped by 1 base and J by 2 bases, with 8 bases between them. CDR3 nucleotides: TGTGCCAGCAGTGAATTCGGGGGGAACTATGGCTACACCTTC. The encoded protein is CASSEFGGNYGYTF.

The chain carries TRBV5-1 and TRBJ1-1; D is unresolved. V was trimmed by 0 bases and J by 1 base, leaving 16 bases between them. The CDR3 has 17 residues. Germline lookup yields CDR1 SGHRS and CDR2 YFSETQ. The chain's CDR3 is CASSLAQVEIGNTEAFF. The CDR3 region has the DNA TGCGCCAGCAGCTTGGCCCAGGTTGAGATCGGGAACACTGAAGCTTTCTTT.

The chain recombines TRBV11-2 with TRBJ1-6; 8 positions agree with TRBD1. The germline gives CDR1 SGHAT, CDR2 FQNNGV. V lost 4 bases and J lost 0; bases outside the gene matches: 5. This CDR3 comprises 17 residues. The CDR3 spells CASSSRTGSSYNSPLHF. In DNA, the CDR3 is TGTGCCAGCAGCTCCCGGACAGGGAGCTCCTATAATTCACCCCTCCACTTT.

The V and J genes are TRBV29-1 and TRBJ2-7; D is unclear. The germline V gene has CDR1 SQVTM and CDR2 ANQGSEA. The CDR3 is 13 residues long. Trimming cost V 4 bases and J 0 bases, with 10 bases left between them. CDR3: CSVVGLGSYEQYF. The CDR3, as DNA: TGCAGCGTTGTTGGGCTGGGCTCCTACGAGCAGTACTTC.

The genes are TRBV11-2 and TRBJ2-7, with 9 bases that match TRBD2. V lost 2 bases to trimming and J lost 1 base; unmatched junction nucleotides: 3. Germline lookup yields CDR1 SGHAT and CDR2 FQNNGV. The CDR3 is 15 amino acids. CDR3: CASSLLAGGSYEQYF. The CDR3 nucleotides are TGTGCCAGCAGCTTACTTGCGGGAGGGTCCTACGAGCAGTACTTC.

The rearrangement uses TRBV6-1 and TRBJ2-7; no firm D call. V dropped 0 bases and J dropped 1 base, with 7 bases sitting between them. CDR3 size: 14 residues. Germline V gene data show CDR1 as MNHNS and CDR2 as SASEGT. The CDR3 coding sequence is TGTGCCAGCAGTGAAGCATATCCTTCCTACGAGCAGTACTTC. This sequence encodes CASSEAYPSYEQYF.

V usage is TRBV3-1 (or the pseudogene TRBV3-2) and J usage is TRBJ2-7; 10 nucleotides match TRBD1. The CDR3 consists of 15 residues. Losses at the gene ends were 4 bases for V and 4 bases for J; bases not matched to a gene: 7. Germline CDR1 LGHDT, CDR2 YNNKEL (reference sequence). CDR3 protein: CASSPPGTGVYEQYF. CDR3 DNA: TGTGCCAGCAGCCCTCCTGGGACAGGGGTTTACGAGCAGTACTTC.

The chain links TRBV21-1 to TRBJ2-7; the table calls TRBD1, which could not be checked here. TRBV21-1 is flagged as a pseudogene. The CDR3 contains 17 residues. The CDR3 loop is CASSKGCSGTGTYEQYF. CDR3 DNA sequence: TGTGCCAGCAGCAAAGGCTGTTCCGGGACAGGGACCTACGAGCAGTACTTC.